The 26 T cell receptor beta chains listed next were all sequenced from one sample in a study of blood T cell repertoires in COVID-19 (dated by TCRdb to the early 2020s). To prepare the library, the immunoSEQ multiplex PCR assay was applied. As stored in TCRdb, this immuneACCESS dataset retains in-frame rearrangements with V and J assigned. A fraction of the clones does not appear; measured against another copy, unresolved V genes explain less than half of the discrepancy, and the remainder lacks a known reason. For this sample there are fewer than 130,000 clones; approximately 67% appear just once. Jointly, the top ten make up around 8% of the sample. Sequenced input: peripheral blood. The receptors were gathered from a woman aged 60-70 years with acute or convalescent COVID-19.

The CDR3: CASSQRGGADTQYF. In DNA form, the CDR3 reads TGTGCCAGCAGCCAGCGGGGAGGGGCAGATACGCAGTATTTT. The rearrangement links TRBV3-1 (or the pseudogene TRBV3-2) to TRBJ2-3; 7 bases fit TRBD2. Germline V gene sequence: CDR1 LGHDT, CDR2 YNNKEL (reference sequence). Trimming took 3 bases from V and 4 from J; bases not matched to a gene: 4. The CDR3 is made up of 14 amino acids.

The V gene is TRBV19, the J gene TRBJ2-7; possible D gene TRBD2, 7 bases. Between the trimmed V and J ends, which lost 5 bases and 2 bases, there was a span of 13 bases. CDR1 and CDR2 (germline): LNHDA, SQIVND (reference sequence). CDR3 length: 14 amino acids. The CDR3 is CASSRRGATYEQYF. CDR3 nucleotide sequence: TGTGCCAGTAGTCGTCGGGGGGCAACCTACGAGCAGTACTTC.

In this sample, this clone turned up once. The chain combines TRBV12-3 or TRBV12-4 with TRBJ1-1, with 7 bases identical to TRBD1. Unmatched junction bases numbered 15, after V lost 11 bases and J lost 9 bases. The CDR3 loop spans 13 amino acids. CDR3 region: CACNRGQAIKAFF. CDR3 coding DNA: TGTGCCTGCAACCGCGGACAGGCTATCAAAGCTTTCTTT.

The chain links TRBV18 to TRBJ2-5; 9 bases are shared with TRBD2. V lost 1 base, J lost 2 bases, and 2 bases stayed unmatched. CDR3 length: 15 residues. Germline V gene data show CDR1 as KGHSH and CDR2 as LQKENI. Here the CDR3 DNA reads TGTGCCAGCTCACCACGTCTAGCGGGGCAAGAGACCCAGTACTTC. Its translation: CASSPRLAGQETQYF.

The chain has TRBV19 and TRBJ2-1; a possible D gene is TRBD1 (6 bases). The CDR3 covers 13 residues. Germline V gene lookup returns CDR1 LNHDA and CDR2 SQIVND (reference sequence). The V and J ends lost 6 bases and 7 bases respectively, with 13 bases between them. CDR3 sequence reads: CASSIDRINEQFF. CDR3 nucleotides: TGTGCCAGTAGCATCGACAGGATTAATGAGCAGTTCTTC.

V is TRBV28 and J is TRBJ1-5; D not certain. Between the trimmed V and J ends, which lost 3 bases and 0 bases, there was a span of 6 bases. This CDR3 is 14 amino acids long. Germline V gene data show CDR1 as MDHEN and CDR2 as SYDVKM. CDR3 DNA: TGTGCCAGCAGTTTCAGAGGTAGCAATCAGCCCCAGCATTTT. Its protein product is CASSFRGSNQPQHF.

V gene TRBV25-1 combines with J gene TRBJ1-1; D not resolved. Germline loops: CDR1 MGHDK, CDR2 SYGVNS. The ends were cut back, 5 bases at V and 3 bases at J, with 16 bases in the middle. The CDR3 consists of 15 residues. The CDR3 loop reads CASSPVTAGYTEAFF. The CDR3 DNA sequence: TGTGCCAGCAGTCCAGTCACAGCGGGGTACACTGAAGCTTTCTTT.

V and J are TRBV19 and TRBJ1-1; D gene unclear. The CDR3 covers 13 residues. CDR1 is LNHDA, CDR2 SQIVND, per germline (reference sequence). The V gene lost 4 bases and the J gene lost 0 bases, with 6 bases spanning the gap. CDR3 bases: TGTGCCAGTAGTAGTTCCGTGAACACTGAAGCTTTCTTT. It is translated as CASSSSVNTEAFF.

The chain employs TRBV7-2 and TRBJ1-4; 8 positions match TRBD1. Germline V gene data show CDR1 as SGHTA and CDR2 as FQGNSA. V was clipped by 3 bases and J by 8 bases; unmatched bases: 8. CDR3 length: 15 amino acids. This CDR3 reads CTSSFQGAYREKLFF. DNA of the CDR3: TGTACCAGCAGCTTTCAGGGGGCATACCGCGAAAAACTGTTTTTT.

There are a few counts of this clone. The chain has TRBV30 and TRBJ2-2; D is unresolved. Trimming took 5 bases from V and 1 from J, leaving 11 bases between them. CDR3 length: 14 amino acids. CDR1 is GTSNPN, CDR2 SVGIG, per germline (reference sequence). The CDR3 spells CAWSNTRNTGELFF. The CDR3 DNA reads TGTGCCTGGTCGAACACACGGAACACCGGGGAGCTGTTTTTT.

The CDR3 here is CASSPGTGIGWETQYF. DNA of the CDR3: TGTGCCAGCAGCCCCGGGACAGGGATTGGTTGGGAGACCCAGTACTTC. V gene TRBV27 combines with J gene TRBJ2-5; TRBD1 matches at 9 bases. The trim removed 6 bases at V and 5 bases at J, leaving 13 bases unmatched. CDR1 MNHEY and CDR2 SMNVEV come from the germline V gene (reference sequence). CDR3 length: 16 amino acids.

As regards this clone: One end of the junction is discordant with germline, which a read error may explain. This chain links TRBV2 with TRBJ1-6, with a possible D match to TRBD1 (5 bases). The CDR3 is 12 amino acids. CDR1 is SNHLY, CDR2 FYNNEI, per germline. The CDR3 protein is CASSTNSGTQYF. CDR3 bases: TGTGCCAGCAGTACGAATTCCGGGACTCAATATTTT. Full variable domain (missing parts from reference TRBV2 and TRBJ1-6): EPEVTQTPSHQVTQMGQEVILRCVPISNHLYFYWYRQILGQKVEFLVSFYNNEISEKSEIFDDQFSVERPDGSNFTLKIRSTKLEDSAMYFCASSTNSGTQYFGNGTRLTVT.

J is TRBJ2-2 and V is TRBV5-8; possibly TRBD2 for D (6 bases). Germline V gene lookup returns CDR1 SGHTS and CDR2 YDEGEE. The CDR3 consists of 15 residues. V was shortened by 4 bases and J by 1 base, with 11 bases between the two germline ends. The CDR3, as DNA: TGTGCCAGCAGCCGGGGGTGGGGGAACACCGGGGAGCTGTTTTTT. It codes for CASSRGWGNTGELFF.

The rearrangement uses TRBV11-2 and TRBJ2-2; 12 bases map to TRBD2. V lost 7 bases to trimming and J lost 5 bases; unmatched junction nucleotides: 11. The CDR3 is 17 residues long. Germline V gene sequence: CDR1 SGHAT, CDR2 FQNNGV. The CDR3 bases are TGTGCCAGCACCCGCCGACAACTAGCGGGGGGTACCGGGGAGCTGTTTTTT. Translation gives CASTRRQLAGGTGELFF.

The genes are TRBV30 and TRBJ1-2; 9 nucleotides agree with TRBD1. The trim removed 3 bases at V and 5 bases at J, leaving 4 bases unmatched. This CDR3 is built from 13 residues. Germline V gives CDR1 GTSNPN, CDR2 SVGIG (reference sequence). In DNA, the CDR3 is TGTGCCTGGAGCGTGACAGGGGGTTATGGCTACACCTTC. It encodes CAWSVTGGYGYTF.

This rearrangement joins TRBV19 to TRBJ2-5; 8 bases align to TRBD1. CDR1 is LNHDA, CDR2 SQIVND, per germline (reference sequence). The length of the CDR3 is 14 residues. Unmatched junction bases numbered 4, after V lost 4 bases and J lost 3 bases. This CDR3 reads CASSTGTGKETQYF. DNA of the CDR3: TGTGCCAGTAGTACAGGGACAGGAAAAGAGACCCAGTACTTC.

The chain uses TRBV6-4 and TRBJ2-3; TRBD2 might be the D (6 bases). Looked up from germline, CDR1 is MRHNA and CDR2 is SNTAGT. V lost 1 base and J 1 base, leaving 12 bases between the germline ends. The CDR3 loop spans 16 amino acids. CDR3 protein: CASSDLAGTGTDTQYF. CDR3 nucleotides: TGTGCCAGCAGTGACTTGGCGGGGACCGGCACAGATACGCAGTATTTT.

The chain joins TRBV19 to TRBJ1-1, with D perhaps matching TRBD1 (5 bases). The germline CDR1 and CDR2 sequences are LNHDA and SQIVND (reference sequence). The CDR3 contains 15 residues. Trimming left V 1 base short and J 5 bases short, with 14 bases between. The CDR3 sequence: CASSIGSGWSTEAFF. CDR3 DNA sequence: TGTGCCAGTAGTATAGGCTCAGGGTGGTCTACTGAAGCTTTCTTT.

The chain is built from TRBV2 and TRBJ2-5; the match to TRBD2 covers 7 bases. V trimming: 8 bases; J trimming: 5 bases; junction bases outside the gene matches: 11. The CDR3 spans 14 residues. Per germline, CDR1 SNHLY and CDR2 FYNNEI. CDR3 in DNA: TGTGCCAGCGGGCGTGGCGGGGGTGGTGAGACCCAGTACTTC. This codes for CASGRGGGGETQYF. The full variable domain, rest sourced from reference TRBV2 and TRBJ2-5, is EPEVTQTPSHQVTQMGQEVILRCVPISNHLYFYWYRQILGQKVEFLVSFYNNEISEKSEIFDDQFSVERPDGSNFTLKIRSTKLEDSAMYFCASGRGGGGETQYFGPGTRLLVL.

The rearrangement joins TRBV24-1 to TRBJ1-2; D uncertain. There are 14 residues in the CDR3. Per germline, CDR1 KGHDR and CDR2 SFDVKD. Trimming removed 4 bases at V and 8 bases at J, with 16 bases between. CDR3 coding DNA: TGTGCCACCAGTGAGCCCTCCGGGAACTCGGGCTACACCTTC. The encoded protein is CATSEPSGNSGYTF.

This clone has just a few counts. The chain has TRBV5-1 and TRBJ2-1; a weak D match, TRBD1 (6 bases). The CDR3 totals 13 residues. Germline V gives CDR1 SGHRS, CDR2 YFSETQ. Trimming left V 5 bases short and J 4 bases short, with 10 bases between. DNA of the CDR3: TGCGCCAGCAGATGGACAGAGTACAATGAGCAGTTCTTC. The encoded protein is CASRWTEYNEQFF.

The chain combines TRBV7-6 with TRBJ1-1; unclear D gene. Germline lookup yields CDR1 SGHVS and CDR2 FNYEAQ. The CDR3 is 13 amino acids. V lost 3 bases, J lost 1 base, and 6 bases lay in between. The CDR3 loop reads CASSFQENTEAFF. In nucleotides, the CDR3 is TGTGCCAGCAGCTTTCAGGAGAACACTGAAGCTTTCTTT. Looking up the rest from reference TRBV7-6 and TRBJ1-1 gives the full variable domain: GAGVSQSPRYKVTKRGQDVALRCDPISGHVSLYWYRQALGQGPEFLTYFNYEAQQDKSGLPNDRFSAERPEGSISTLTIQRTEQRDSAMYRCASSFQENTEAFFGQGTRLTVV.

The V and J genes are TRBV30 and TRBJ1-2; D is undetermined. The germline gives CDR1 GTSNPN, CDR2 SVGIG (reference sequence). The CDR3 runs 15 residues. V was shortened by 2 bases and J by 4 bases, with 17 bases between the two germline ends. CDR3 sequence reads: CAWSLSGGSGYGYTF. The CDR3 DNA sequence: TGTGCCTGGAGTTTGTCCGGAGGCAGTGGCTATGGCTACACCTTC. The entire variable domain, with the rest obtained from reference TRBV30 and TRBJ1-2, is as follows: SQTIHQWPATLVQPVGSPLSLECTVEGTSNPNLYWYRQAAGRGLQLLFYSVGIGQISSEVPQNLSASRPQDRQFILSSKKLLLSDSGFYLCAWSLSGGSGYGYTFGSGTRLTVV.

This clone was counted only a few times. The CDR3 is CASRRGYEQYF. The CDR3 region has the DNA TGTGCCAGCAGGCGGGGGTACGAGCAGTACTTC. The chain has TRBV2 and TRBJ2-7; 7 positions match TRBD2. CDR3 length: 11 residues. Germline V gene sequence: CDR1 SNHLY, CDR2 FYNNEI. With V trimmed by 6 bases and J by 4 bases, 0 bases remained unmatched.

The chain links TRBV5-6 to TRBJ2-3; TRBD1 matches at 12 bases. Germline CDR1 is SGHDT and CDR2 is YYEEEE. V lost 3 bases and J lost 5; bases outside the gene matches: 7. The CDR3 consists of 16 residues. The CDR3 loop reads CASSSRGTGGRDTQYF. In DNA, the CDR3 is TGTGCCAGCAGCTCAAGGGGGACAGGGGGCAGAGATACGCAGTATTTT.

This rearrangement joins TRBV29-1 to TRBJ2-2; possibly TRBD2 for D (5 bases). V gave up 1 base and J gave up 7 bases, with 10 bases separating them. The CDR3 sequence is 13 residues long. The germline gives CDR1 SQVTM, CDR2 ANQGSEA. CDR3 in DNA: TGCAGCGTTGAAGGAGGGCGTCTCGGGGAGCTGTTTTTT. It yields the protein CSVEGGRLGELFF.